This TCR beta chain was observed in a study of cytomegalovirus exposure and HLA in healthy donors. PCR used 60 Vbeta primers and 13 Jbeta primers. This table comes from immunoSEQ multiplex PCR, and its TCRdb copy is limited to in-frame clones, with some not included. Of approximately 140,000 clones in the sample, roughly four fifths are singletons; the top ten hold roughly 3.2%. Each of the donors was a healthy bone marrow donor. General observations from the study: CMV antigen specificity was confirmed in vitro for a few CMV-associated chains. It was reportedly the case that the classifier diagnosed cytomegalovirus status with high specificity and sensitivity. DRB1 had the most TCR associations and HLA-C the fewest, a later analysis found, with rates varying by HLA locus.

In the case of this clone: Its antigen is not identified.

Unmatched junction bases numbered 8, after V lost 6 bases and J lost 4 bases. CDR3 length: 14 residues. Germline V gene lookup returns CDR1 MNHEY and CDR2 SMNVEV (reference sequence). This clonotype was obtained from a man younger than 35 in good health and CMV-seropositive. The rearrangement uses TRBV27 and TRBJ2-7; 8 bases fit TRBD1. The sample taken for sequencing was PBMCs. DNA of the CDR3: TGTGCCAGCAGGAACCTCAGGGGGCCGTACGAGCAGTACTTC. Its translation is CASRNLRGPYEQYF.